These 27 T cell receptor beta chains originate from one sample sequenced in a study of control samples from healthy donors and cancer patients (dated by TCRdb to about 2020). Library generation was performed with the immunoSEQ multiplex PCR assay. The immuneACCESS repertoire file appears here via TCRdb, limited to in-frame rearrangements. These files lack a portion of the clones; in checked studies, under half of the deficit traces to unresolved V genes, and the cause of the others is not known. For this sample the table gives under 150,000 clones, of which approximately 94% were detected only once. Of the sample, about 3.5% falls within the top ten clones. Sample: blood. The origin of the receptors is a man aged 25 to 45 in good health.

The chain joins TRBV27 to TRBJ2-3; TRBD1 aligns across 8 bases. Germline CDR1 MNHEY, CDR2 SMNVEV (reference sequence). V trimming: 4 bases; J trimming: 4 bases; junction bases outside the gene matches: 7. The length of the CDR3 is 15 residues. CDR3 DNA: TGTGCCAGCAGTTACCAGGGGGCCGGGGCAGATACGCAGTATTTT. Amino acid sequence: CASSYQGAGADTQYF.

This chain links TRBV7-2 with TRBJ2-7; D is possibly TRBD1 or TRBD2 (6 bases each). The V end was cut by 3 bases, the J end by 7 bases, with 25 bases between. Germline loops: CDR1 SGHTA, CDR2 FQGNSA. This CDR3 has 17 amino acids. The CDR3 DNA is TGTGCCAGCAGCTTTAGCCTAGGGGGGCAGGTTCTGGGTGAGCAGTACTTC. The encoded protein is CASSFSLGGQVLGEQYF.

The chain joins TRBV6-4 to TRBJ2-1; 10 bases fit TRBD2. Germline lookup yields CDR1 MRHNA and CDR2 SNTAGT. The CDR3 extends over 15 amino acids. Losses at the gene ends were 5 bases for V and 8 bases for J; bases not matched to a gene: 9. The CDR3 coding sequence is TGTGCCAGCAGTCCCAGCGGGGGGGGGAGCGATGAGCAGTTCTTC. Its translation: CASSPSGGGSDEQFF.

The CDR3 sequence is CASSMTGKSYQPQHF. Written as DNA, the CDR3 is TGTGCCAGCAGTATGACAGGAAAGTCTTATCAGCCCCAGCATTTT. V gene TRBV2 combines with J gene TRBJ1-5; a weak D match, TRBD1 (6 bases). The CDR3 has 15 amino acids. With 5 bases removed from V and 5 bases from J, the gap between germline ends came to 16 bases. Germline lookup yields CDR1 SNHLY and CDR2 FYNNEI.

The chain joins TRBV9 to TRBJ1-2; 9 nucleotides match TRBD1. The CDR3 contains 14 residues. J lost 5 bases, V lost 4 bases, and 6 bases had no gene match. CDR1 and CDR2 (germline): SGDLS, YYNGEE. As DNA, the CDR3 is TGTGCCAGCAGCAACCCAGGACAGGGGTATGGCTACACCTTC. Protein sequence: CASSNPGQGYGYTF.

The chain combines TRBV2 with TRBJ1-2, with unresolved D. CDR3 length equals 11 residues. From germline, CDR1 is SNHLY and CDR2 FYNNEI. The ends were cut back, 5 bases at V and 8 bases at J, with 9 bases in the middle. CDR3 amino acids: CASSSGYGYTF. In DNA form, the CDR3 reads TGTGCCAGCAGTTCCGGGTACGGCTACACCTTC.

This clone was observed a handful of times. The V gene is TRBV29-1, the J gene TRBJ1-6; D is perhaps TRBD1 (5 bases). V gave up 6 bases and J gave up 7 bases, with 13 bases separating them. Germline loops: CDR1 SQVTM, CDR2 ANQGSEA. CDR3 length equals 13 residues. The CDR3 loop is CSVTRDWNSPLHF. In nucleotides, the CDR3 is TGCAGCGTCACCCGGGACTGGAATTCACCCCTCCACTTT.

This clone has only one observation. The V gene is TRBV4-3, the J gene TRBJ2-1, with D possibly matching TRBD1 (6 bases). Trimming took off 2 bases at V and 6 bases at J, with 11 bases between the two ends. The CDR3 has 14 residues. Germline V gene data show CDR1 as LGHNA and CDR2 as YSLEER. CDR3 loop: CASSQSRGINEQFF. CDR3 sequence (DNA): TGCGCCAGCAGCCAATCCAGGGGCATCAATGAGCAGTTCTTC.

The V and J genes are TRBV7-9 and TRBJ2-1; 7 nucleotides line up with TRBD1. The germline V gene encodes CDR1 SEHNR and CDR2 FQNEAQ (reference sequence). The CDR3 has 17 residues. J lost 0 bases, V lost 4 bases, and 9 bases had no gene match. In DNA, the CDR3 is TGTGCCAGCAGCTCAACCTCCGGGACAGTCTCCTACAATGAGCAGTTCTTC. Translation gives CASSSTSGTVSYNEQFF. Together with reference TRBV7-9 and TRBJ2-1, the CDR3 gives the full variable domain: DTGVSQNPRHKITKRGQNVTFRCDPISEHNRLYWYRQTLGQGPEFLTYFQNEAQLEKSRLLSDRFSAERPKGSFSTLEIQRTEQGDSAMYLCASSSTSGTVSYNEQFFGPGTRLTVL.

The chain uses TRBV7-9 and TRBJ2-7; TRBD1 matches 8 bases. V shed 5 bases, J shed 4 bases, and the junction held 13 bases outside the gene matches. The germline V gene has CDR1 SEHNR and CDR2 FQNEAQ (reference sequence). The CDR3 is 16 amino acids. The CDR3 DNA reads TGTGCCAGCAGCGAAGGATTCAGGGGGCAGGAATACGAGCAGTACTTC. This translates into CASSEGFRGQEYEQYF. The whole variable domain, filled in from reference TRBV7-9 and TRBJ2-7, reads DTGVSQNPRHKITKRGQNVTFRCDPISEHNRLYWYRQTLGQGPEFLTYFQNEAQLEKSRLLSDRFSAERPKGSFSTLEIQRTEQGDSAMYLCASSEGFRGQEYEQYFGPGTRLTVT.

This clone appeared a single time. This chain connects TRBV27 to TRBJ1-2, with 7 nucleotides matching TRBD1. The CDR3 has 15 amino acids. Per germline, CDR1 MNHEY and CDR2 SMNVEV (reference sequence). The J segment lost 7 bases and the V segment lost 0 bases, leaving 8 bases of the junction unmatched. The CDR3 nucleotides read TGTGCCAGCAGTTTATCCGCCGGGACAGCTTTTGGCTACACCTTC. Translating it yields CASSLSAGTAFGYTF.

CDR3 region: CASSYPSAKNIQYF. The CDR3 DNA sequence: TGTGCCAGCAGCTACCCCTCCGCCAAAAACATTCAGTACTTC. The chain links TRBV5-4 to TRBJ2-4; D ambiguous. Trimming took off 3 bases at V and 1 base at J, with 8 bases between the two ends. Germline CDR1 is SGHNT and CDR2 is YYREEE (reference sequence). This CDR3 contains 14 residues.

DNA of the CDR3: TGTGCCAGCAGCTTGGAACAGGGGTCCCACAATGAGCAGTTCTTC. Translating gives CASSLEQGSHNEQFF. This chain joins TRBV5-5 and TRBJ2-1, with 7 nucleotides matching TRBD1. This CDR3 region has 15 residues. The V segment lost 0 bases and the J segment 5 bases; nucleotides outside the gene matches: 5. CDR1 is SGHKS, CDR2 YYEKEE, per germline (reference sequence).

J is TRBJ2-5 and V is TRBV7-2; 10 nucleotides agree with TRBD2. The CDR3 is 16 amino acids. CDR1 SGHTA and CDR2 FQGNSA come from the germline V gene. After removal of 5 bases from V and 8 bases from J, the junction contained 14 bases not matched to a gene. The chain's CDR3 is CASSKSGTSESLTQYF. In DNA form, the CDR3 reads TGTGCCAGCAGCAAATCCGGGACTAGCGAGTCACTTACCCAGTACTTC. The variable domain in full, completed from reference TRBV7-2 and TRBJ2-5, reads GAGVSQSPSNKVTEKGKDVELRCDPISGHTALYWYRQSLGQGLEFLIYFQGNSAPDKSGLPSDRFSAERTGGSVSTLTIQRTQQEDSAVYLCASSKSGTSESLTQYFGPGTRLLVL.

The CDR3 here is CATSDSRGISYEQYF. The CDR3 bases are TGTGCCACCAGTGATTCAAGGGGGATATCCTACGAGCAGTACTTC. V and J are TRBV24-1 and TRBJ2-7; possible D gene TRBD1, 6 bases. This CDR3 is built from 15 residues. V shed 2 bases and J shed 1 base, with 11 bases lying between them. The germline gives CDR1 KGHDR, CDR2 SFDVKD.

This sequence joins TRBV7-6 and TRBJ2-2; D not resolved. The CDR3 runs to 12 residues. The germline V gene has CDR1 SGHVS and CDR2 FNYEAQ. Trimming took 5 bases from V and 1 from J, leaving 2 bases between them. In DNA form, the CDR3 reads TGTGCCAGCAGCGAGAACACCGGGGAGCTGTTTTTT. Protein: CASSENTGELFF.

The rearrangement links TRBV13 to TRBJ1-1; unclear D gene. The CDR3 is 14 residues long. CDR1 and CDR2 (germline): PRHDT, FYEKMQ (reference sequence). The V end was cut by 1 base, the J end by 1 base, with 7 bases between. CDR3 sequence reads: CASSLDARNTEAFF. In DNA, the CDR3 is TGTGCCAGCAGCTTAGACGCAAGGAACACTGAAGCTTTCTTT.

A few counts support this clone. The chain combines TRBV7-9 with TRBJ2-2; D not certain. The germline gives CDR1 SEHNR, CDR2 FQNEAQ (reference sequence). This CDR3 has 15 amino acids. V gave up 0 bases and J gave up 6 bases, with 11 bases separating them. The CDR3 bases are TGTGCCAGCAGCTTAGCGATAATCCAGTCCGGGGAGCTGTTTTTT. Protein sequence: CASSLAIIQSGELFF.

The V and J genes are TRBV5-8 and TRBJ1-5, with 7 bases matching TRBD1. With V trimmed by 6 bases and J by 4 bases, 4 bases remained unmatched. The germline V gene encodes CDR1 SGHTS and CDR2 YDEGEE. CDR3 size: 13 residues. In nucleotides, the CDR3 is TGTGCCAGCAAAGGACAGGTTAATCAGCCCCAGCATTTT. Translating it yields CASKGQVNQPQHF.

The J gene is TRBJ1-2, the V gene TRBV27; D is uncertain. CDR3 length equals 13 residues. CDR1 is MNHEY and CDR2 is SMNVEV in the germline V gene (reference sequence). The V and J ends lost 3 bases and 2 bases respectively, with 7 bases between them. CDR3 in amino acids: CASSFRQNYGYTF. The CDR3 coding sequence is TGTGCCAGCAGTTTTCGGCAGAACTATGGCTACACCTTC.

V gene TRBV18 combines with J gene TRBJ2-7; 7 bases map to TRBD1. Germline assignment: CDR1 KGHSH and CDR2 LQKENI. V trimming: 3 bases; J trimming: 5 bases; junction bases outside the gene matches: 10. The CDR3 totals 15 residues. In nucleotides, the CDR3 is TGTGCCAGCTCACCTCAAGGTACAGGGGTGAACGAGCAGTACTTC. Translated, it gives CASSPQGTGVNEQYF.

The chain combines TRBV6-2 or TRBV6-3 with TRBJ1-5; TRBD1 might be the D (5 bases). This CDR3 region has 19 residues. Trimming pared 0 bases from V and 0 bases from J, leaving 18 bases between. Germline CDR1 and CDR2: MNHEY and SVGEGT. CDR3 DNA: TGTGCCAGCAGTTACTCGATGGGGGTTGAAGGGACTAGCAATCAGCCCCAGCATTTT. It is translated as CASSYSMGVEGTSNQPQHF.

This chain links TRBV4-2 with TRBJ2-7; tentatively, D is TRBD2 (7 bases). This CDR3 contains 16 residues. The germline gives CDR1 LGHNA, CDR2 YNFKEQ. V lost 2 bases to trimming and J lost 0 bases, with 14 bases between them. The CDR3 loop reads CASSQRAGANSYEQYF. The CDR3 coding sequence is TGTGCCAGCAGCCAACGTGCGGGGGCAAACTCCTACGAGCAGTACTTC.

The rearrangement joins TRBV5-5 to TRBJ2-2, with D perhaps TRBD1 (6 bases). This CDR3 region has 16 residues. The germline V gene has CDR1 SGHKS and CDR2 YYEKEE (reference sequence). Trimming cost V 5 bases and J 0 bases, with 14 bases left between them. The CDR3, as DNA: TGTGCCAGCAGGTATTGGACAGCAACGAACACCGGGGAGCTGTTTTTT. Amino acid sequence: CASRYWTATNTGELFF.

The genes are TRBV28 and TRBJ1-1; maybe TRBD1 (5 bases). With 2 bases removed from V and 5 bases from J, the gap between germline ends came to 15 bases. The germline V gene has CDR1 MDHEN and CDR2 SYDVKM. This CDR3 has 15 residues. CDR3 sequence (DNA): TGTGCCAGCAGTTTAGAGGCAGTGGGGGAAACTGAAGCTTTCTTT. It is translated as CASSLEAVGETEAFF.

Comments on this clone: One end of the junction fails to match germline, which may point to a read error. The same CDR3 arises from other DNA sequences in this sample as well. The chain employs TRBV30 and TRBJ1-1; the D is unclear. This CDR3 spans 12 amino acids. CDR1 is GTSNPN and CDR2 is SVGIG in the germline V gene (reference sequence). For the CDR3, the DNA is TGTGCCTGGGCGGGGATGAACACTGAAGCCTTCTTT. As protein: CAWAGMNTEAFF.

The chain uses TRBV9 and TRBJ2-1; D not resolved. Trimming cost V 0 bases and J 9 bases, with 10 bases left between them. The length of the CDR3 is 13 residues. Germline V CDR1 and CDR2: SGDLS, YYNGEE. The CDR3 protein is CASSVVRNGEQFF. CDR3 DNA sequence: TGTGCCAGCAGCGTAGTTAGGAATGGTGAGCAGTTCTTC.